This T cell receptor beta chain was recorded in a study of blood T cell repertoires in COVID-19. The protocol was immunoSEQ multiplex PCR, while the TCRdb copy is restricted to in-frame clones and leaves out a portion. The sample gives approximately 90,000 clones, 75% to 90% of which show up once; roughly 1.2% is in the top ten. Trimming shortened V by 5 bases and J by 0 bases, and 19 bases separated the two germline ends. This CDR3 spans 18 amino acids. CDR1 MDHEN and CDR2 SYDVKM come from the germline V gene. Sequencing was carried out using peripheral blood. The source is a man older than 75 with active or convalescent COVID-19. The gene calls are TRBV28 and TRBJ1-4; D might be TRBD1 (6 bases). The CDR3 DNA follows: TGTGCCAGCAGTCCACAGGGAAGGTGGGGAACAACTAATGAAAAACTGTTTTTT. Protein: CASSPQGRWGTTNEKLFF.